These T cell receptor beta chains were read from a single sample in a study of early T cells in non-severe SARS-CoV-2 infection. TCRdb passed the 5' RACE reads through MiXCR, listing each CDR3 protein once. The sample lists 85,000 to 90,000 distinct CDR3 sequences, roughly 14% occurring once. The sequencing sample was made of whole blood. The receptors stem from an adult who was a healthcare worker with PCR-confirmed SARS-CoV-2 infection or an uninfected control (not recorded which). CDR3s include the opening cysteine and the closing phenylalanine or tryptophan. D genes are given only for firm matches. Clone size is given for some rows only: seen once, a few or many times, or a class if the clone is expanded.

>NA|TRBJ2-5|NA|14|TRBV7-3
CASSYFGRGETQYF
TGTGCCAGCAGCTACTTCGGACGGGGAGAGACCCAGTACTTC
>NA|TRBJ2-5|NA|13|TRBV29-1
CSVALVRQETQYF
TGCAGCGTTGCCTTGGTCCGACAAGAGACCCAGTACTTC
>NA|TRBJ1-1|NA|13|TRBV3-1
CASIEARGTEAFF
TGTGCCAGCATCGAAGCGCGGGGGACTGAAGCTTTCTTT
>few|TRBJ2-3|NA|15|TRBV6-1
CASSELPLGTDTQYF
TGTGCCAGCAGTGAACTACCGTTGGGCACAGATACGCAGTATTTT
>once|TRBJ2-6|TRBD1|15|TRBV20-1
CSARYRGSGGNVLTF
TGCAGTGCTAGGTACAGGGGATCTGGGGGCAACGTCCTGACTTTC
>many|TRBJ1-1|NA|16|TRBV6-7
CASTNGRAIGDTEAFF
TGTGCCAGCACCAATGGGAGAGCCATTGGGGACACTGAAGCTTTCTTT
>few|TRBJ2-1|TRBD2|16|TRBV7-9
CASSLGLAVSYNEQFF
TGTGCCAGCAGCTTGGGACTAGCTGTGTCCTACAATGAGCAGTTCTTC
>few|TRBJ1-2|TRBD1|15|TRBV12-3/TRBV12-4
CASSLRQGPRDGYTF
TGTGCCAGCAGTTTGAGACAGGGTCCTAGAGATGGCTACACCTTC
>few|TRBJ1-1|NA|12|TRBV30
CAWGGLDTEAFF
TGTGCCTGGGGTGGGCTCGACACTGAAGCTTTCTTT
>few|TRBJ1-1|NA|14|TRBV24-1
CATRGGSEYTEAFF
TGTGCCACCAGGGGAGGTTCCGAGTACACTGAAGCTTTCTTT
>few|TRBJ2-3|TRBD1|14|TRBV6-6
CASRDRGRGDTQYF
TGTGCCAGCAGGGATAGGGGGCGCGGAGATACGCAGTATTTT
>NA|TRBJ2-5|TRBD2|14|TRBV7-2
CASGAGGPQETQYF
TGTGCCAGCGGAGCGGGGGGGCCCCAAGAGACCCAGTACTTC
>NA|TRBJ1-5|TRBD1|16|TRBV12-3/TRBV12-4
CASSFGTGWSNQPQHF
TGTGCCAGCAGTTTCGGGACAGGGTGGAGCAATCAGCCCCAGCATTTT
>few|TRBJ1-1|NA|14|TRBV18
CASSQYNRDGEAFF
TGTGCCAGCTCACAGTACAACAGGGATGGTGAAGCTTTCTTT
>NA|TRBJ2-3|TRBD2|16|TRBV12-3/TRBV12-4
CASSFLSGGDTDTQYF
TGTGCCAGCAGTTTCTTGTCGGGGGGGGATACAGATACGCAGTATTTT
>NA|TRBJ2-3|NA|12|TRBV5-1
CASSLDSDTQYF
TGCGCCAGCAGCTTGGATTCAGATACGCAGTATTTT
>NA|TRBJ1-1|NA|13|TRBV7-2
CASSLVVNTEAFF
TGTGCCAGCAGCTTAGTGGTTAACACTGAAGCTTTCTTT
>few|TRBJ2-2|NA|16|TRBV12-3/TRBV12-4
CASSLYPGADTGELFF
TGTGCCAGCAGCCTCTATCCGGGGGCCGACACCGGGGAGCTGTTTTTT
>NA|TRBJ2-3|TRBD2|19|TRBV12-3/TRBV12-4
CASSSPQEGLAGGTDTQYF
TGTGCCAGCAGTTCGCCTCAAGAGGGACTAGCGGGGGGAACAGATACGCAGTATTTT
>many|TRBJ2-5|NA|13|TRBV2
CASSEDSQETQYF
TGTGCCAGCAGTGAGGACTCTCAAGAGACCCAGTACTTC
>NA|TRBJ1-6|NA|19|TRBV7-8
CASSLVYGVTGSYNSPLHF
TGTGCCAGCAGCTTAGTATACGGTGTGACCGGCTCCTATAATTCACCCCTCCACTTT
>few|TRBJ1-1|NA|14|TRBV6-2/TRBV6-3
CASSYSDGSTEAFF
TGTGCCAGCAGTTACTCGGACGGAAGCACTGAAGCTTTCTTT
>few|TRBJ2-1|TRBD2|18|TRBV7-2
CASSLAPGLAGANNEQFF
TGTGCCAGCAGCCTAGCCCCGGGACTAGCGGGGGCAAACAATGAGCAGTTCTTC
>NA|TRBJ1-6|NA|15|TRBV20-1
CSARGEQGLDSPLHF
TGCAGTGCTAGAGGGGAGCAGGGACTGGACTCACCCCTCCACTTT
>few|TRBJ1-5|NA|17|TRBV7-2
CASSPHADRDGNQPQHF
TGTGCCAGCAGCCCACACGCGGACCGGGACGGTAATCAGCCCCAGCATTTT
>few|TRBJ1-3|TRBD1|15|TRBV7-2
CASRTDRGRGNTIYF
TGTGCCAGCAGGACGGACAGGGGCAGGGGAAACACCATATATTTT
>NA|TRBJ2-5|NA|14|TRBV28
CASSRRVLQETQYF
TGTGCCAGCAGTCGAAGGGTTCTCCAAGAGACCCAGTACTTC
>NA|TRBJ2-3|NA|15|TRBV20-1
CSALRDQRVTDTQYF
TGCAGTGCTTTAAGGGACCAAAGGGTCACAGATACGCAGTATTTT
>few|TRBJ2-3|NA|19|TRBV7-9
CASSPYVRGAGIRTDTQYF
TGTGCCAGCAGCCCTTACGTTCGTGGCGCGGGGATACGCACAGATACGCAGTATTTT
>NA|TRBJ2-3|NA|14|TRBV10-3
CAISRGENTDTQYF
TGTGCCATCAGCCGCGGGGAGAACACAGATACGCAGTATTTT
>NA|TRBJ1-2|NA|16|TRBV7-2
CASSPTVGVVGYGYTF
TGTGCCAGCAGCCCCACGGTGGGGGTGGTAGGCTATGGCTACACCTTC
>few|TRBJ1-2|NA|13|TRBV3-1
CASSPNDRNGYTF
TGTGCCAGCAGCCCCAACGACAGAAATGGCTACACCTTC
>few|TRBJ2-4|NA|16|TRBV3-1
CASSAQETLAKNIQYF
TGTGCCAGCAGCGCACAGGAGACACTAGCCAAAAACATTCAGTACTTC
>NA|TRBJ1-4|NA|15|TRBV5-1
CASSWRGAMDEKLFF
TGCGCCAGCAGCTGGAGGGGGGCGATGGATGAAAAACTGTTTTTT
>few|TRBJ1-1|TRBD1|15|TRBV28
CASSLSPGTGGKAFF
TGTGCCAGCAGTTTATCCCCCGGGACAGGGGGCAAAGCTTTCTTT
>NA|TRBJ1-3|TRBD1|16|TRBV18
CASSRDRQGSGNTIYF
TGTGCCAGCTCACGAGATCGACAGGGCTCTGGAAACACCATATATTTT
>NA|TRBJ2-5|NA|13|TRBV18
CATHQGGGETQYF
TGTGCCACCCATCAGGGCGGAGGAGAGACCCAGTACTTC
>few|TRBJ1-4|TRBD1|15|TRBV6-6
CASSGTDGVNEKLFF
TGTGCCAGCAGTGGGACAGACGGTGTTAATGAAAAACTGTTTTTT
>few|TRBJ2-2|NA|14|TRBV6-5
CASSYRTNTGELFF
TGTGCCAGCAGTTACAGGACGAACACCGGGGAGCTGTTTTTT
>NA|TRBJ2-3|TRBD2|15|TRBV9
CASSVDSGGADTQYF
TGTGCCAGCAGCGTAGACAGCGGGGGGGCGGATACGCAGTATTTT
>NA|TRBJ2-3|TRBD2|14|TRBV6-1
CASSRAGRTDTQYF
TGTGCCAGCAGCCGAGCGGGGCGCACAGATACGCAGTATTTT
>NA|TRBJ2-2|TRBD1|15|TRBV5-1
CASSNRTGVPGELFF
TGCGCCAGCAGCAACCGGACAGGCGTCCCCGGGGAGCTGTTTTTT
>few|TRBJ1-3|NA|15|TRBV6-5
CARIKQKSSGNTIYF
TGTGCCAGGATAAAACAGAAAAGTTCTGGAAACACCATATATTTT
>NA|TRBJ2-3|NA|15|TRBV7-7
CASSARGQSTDTQYF
TGTGCCAGCAGCGCCCGCGGACAAAGCACAGATACGCAGTATTTT
>NA|TRBJ1-1|NA|14|TRBV20-1
CSASSPQRDTEAFF
TGCAGTGCTTCCTCCCCCCAACGAGATACTGAAGCTTTCTTT
>few|TRBJ2-3|NA|13|TRBV29-1
CSGQLGATDTQYF
TGCAGCGGCCAGCTGGGGGCCACAGATACGCAGTATTTT
>many|TRBJ1-1|NA|16|TRBV2
CASSEGAGYMNTEAFF
TGTGCCAGCAGTGAGGGCGCTGGGTACATGAACACTGAAGCTTTCTTT
>NA|TRBJ2-3|TRBD2|16|TRBV5-4
CASSITRGGATDTQYF
TGTGCCAGCAGCATTACGCGCGGGGGGGCGACAGATACGCAGTATTTT
>NA|TRBJ2-4|NA|14|TRBV11-1
CASSLGTHQNIQYF
TGTGCCAGCAGCTTAGGGACGCATCAAAACATTCAGTACTTC
>few|TRBJ1-3|NA|14|TRBV3-1
CASSQGLGKDTIYF
TGTGCCAGCAGCCAAGGTCTGGGGAAGGACACCATATATTTT
>few|TRBJ2-4|TRBD1|13|TRBV7-3
CASSLDRGDIQYF
TGTGCCAGCAGCCTTGACAGGGGAGACATTCAGTACTTC
>few|TRBJ2-1|TRBD2|16|TRBV7-6
CASSLLTSPESHEQFF
TGTGCCAGCAGCCTGCTGACTAGCCCTGAGTCCCATGAGCAGTTCTTC
>few|TRBJ2-3|NA|15|TRBV10-3
CAISESGPNTDTQYF
TGTGCCATCAGTGAGTCCGGACCCAACACAGATACGCAGTATTTT
>few|TRBJ1-1|NA|16|TRBV5-5
CASSLAPGGGGTEAFF
TGTGCCAGCAGCTTGGCCCCCGGGGGAGGTGGCACTGAAGCTTTCTTT
>NA|TRBJ1-6|NA|13|TRBV29-1
CSVAEGALSPLHF
TGCAGCGTTGCAGAAGGGGCACTTTCACCCCTCCACTTT